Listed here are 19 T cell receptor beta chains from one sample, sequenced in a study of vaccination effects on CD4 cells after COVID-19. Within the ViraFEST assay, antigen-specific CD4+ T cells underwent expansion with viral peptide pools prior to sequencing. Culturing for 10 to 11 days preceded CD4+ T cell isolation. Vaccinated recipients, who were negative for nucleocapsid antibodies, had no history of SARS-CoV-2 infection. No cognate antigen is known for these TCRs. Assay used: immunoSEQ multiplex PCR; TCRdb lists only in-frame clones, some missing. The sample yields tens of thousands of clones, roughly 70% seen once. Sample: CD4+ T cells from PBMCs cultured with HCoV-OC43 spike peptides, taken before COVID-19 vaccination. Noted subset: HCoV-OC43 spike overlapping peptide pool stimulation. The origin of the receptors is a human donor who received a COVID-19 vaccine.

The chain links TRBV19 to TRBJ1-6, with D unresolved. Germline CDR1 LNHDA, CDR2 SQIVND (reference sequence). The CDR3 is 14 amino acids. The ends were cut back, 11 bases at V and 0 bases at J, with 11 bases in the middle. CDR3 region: CASTVDSYNSPLHF. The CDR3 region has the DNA TGTGCCTCGACGGTCGACTCCTATAATTCACCCCTCCACTTT. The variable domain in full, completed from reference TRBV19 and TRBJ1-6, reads DGGITQSPKYLFRKEGQNVTLSCEQNLNHDAMYWYRQDPGQGLRLIYYSQIVNDFQKGDIAEGYSVSREKKESFPLTVTSAQKNPTAFYLCASTVDSYNSPLHFGNGTRLTVT.

The CDR3 is CASSLHVGQHTGELFF. DNA of the CDR3: TGTGCCAGCAGCTTACACGTTGGACAGCACACCGGGGAGCTGTTTTTT. The genes are TRBV11-3 and TRBJ2-2; perhaps TRBD1 as D (6 bases). Per germline, CDR1 SGHNT and CDR2 YENEEA. The ends were cut back, 2 bases at V and 3 bases at J, with 13 bases in the middle. The CDR3 has 16 residues.

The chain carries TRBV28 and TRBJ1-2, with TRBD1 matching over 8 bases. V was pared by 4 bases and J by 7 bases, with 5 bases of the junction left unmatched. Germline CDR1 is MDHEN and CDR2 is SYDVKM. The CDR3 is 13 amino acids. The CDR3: CASSWTGLGGYTF. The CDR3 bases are TGTGCCAGCAGTTGGACAGGGCTCGGTGGCTACACCTTC.

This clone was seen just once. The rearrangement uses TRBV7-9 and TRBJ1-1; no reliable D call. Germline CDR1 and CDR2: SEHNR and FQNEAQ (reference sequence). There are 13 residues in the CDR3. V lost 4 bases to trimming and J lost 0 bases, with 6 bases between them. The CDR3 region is CASSSQLNTEAFF. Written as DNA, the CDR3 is TGTGCCAGCAGCTCCCAACTGAACACTGAAGCTTTCTTT.

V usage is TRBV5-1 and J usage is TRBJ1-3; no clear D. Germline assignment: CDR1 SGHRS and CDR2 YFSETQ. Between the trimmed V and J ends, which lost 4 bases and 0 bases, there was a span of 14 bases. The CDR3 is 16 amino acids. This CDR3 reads CASSVAQLSSGNTIYF. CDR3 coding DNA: TGCGCCAGCAGCGTGGCGCAACTGAGCTCTGGAAACACCATATATTTT.

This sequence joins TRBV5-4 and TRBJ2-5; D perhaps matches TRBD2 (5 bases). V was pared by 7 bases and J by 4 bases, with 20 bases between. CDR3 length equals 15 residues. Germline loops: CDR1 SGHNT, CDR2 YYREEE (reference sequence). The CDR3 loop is CASSTGIASSETQYF. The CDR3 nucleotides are TGTGCCAGCTCTACCGGGATAGCGAGTTCAGAGACCCAGTACTTC.

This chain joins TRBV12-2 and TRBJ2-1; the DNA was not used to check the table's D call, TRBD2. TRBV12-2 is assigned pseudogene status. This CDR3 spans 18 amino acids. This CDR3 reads CASPVNPGGSKIINEQFF. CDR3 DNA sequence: TGTGCAAGTCCCGTCAACCCCGGAGGGTCTAAGATTATCAATGAGCAGTTCTTC.

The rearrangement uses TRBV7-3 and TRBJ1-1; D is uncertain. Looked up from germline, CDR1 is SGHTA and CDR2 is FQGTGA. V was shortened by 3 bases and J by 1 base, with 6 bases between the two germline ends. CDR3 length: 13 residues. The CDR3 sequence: CASSFYPNTEAFF. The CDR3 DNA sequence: TGTGCCAGCAGCTTTTACCCGAACACTGAAGCTTTCTTT.

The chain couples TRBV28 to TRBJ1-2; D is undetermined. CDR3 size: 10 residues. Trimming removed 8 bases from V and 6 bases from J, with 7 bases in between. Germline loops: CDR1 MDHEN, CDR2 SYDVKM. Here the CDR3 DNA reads TGTGCCAGCGGTCCACATGGCTACACCTTC. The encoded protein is CASGPHGYTF.

Here the CDR3 reads CASSPRTGSEQYF. As DNA, the CDR3 is TGTGCCAGCAGCCCGCGGACAGGGAGCGAGCAGTACTTC. This chain links TRBV7-2 with TRBJ2-7, with 8 bases fitting TRBD1. V was pared by 5 bases and J by 6 bases, with 6 bases of the junction left unmatched. The CDR3 runs 13 residues. CDR1 SGHTA and CDR2 FQGNSA come from the germline V gene.

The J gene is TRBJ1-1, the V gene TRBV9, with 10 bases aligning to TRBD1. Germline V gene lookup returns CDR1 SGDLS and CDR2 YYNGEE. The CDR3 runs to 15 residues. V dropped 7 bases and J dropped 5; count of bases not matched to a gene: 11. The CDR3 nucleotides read TGTGCCAGCTCGTTGACAGGGGGCGCGAGGACTGAAGCTTTCTTT. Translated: CASSLTGGARTEAFF.

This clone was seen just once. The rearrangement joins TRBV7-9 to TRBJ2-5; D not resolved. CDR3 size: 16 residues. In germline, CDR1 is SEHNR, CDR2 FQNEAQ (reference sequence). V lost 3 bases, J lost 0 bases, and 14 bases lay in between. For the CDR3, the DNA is TGTGCCAGCAGCTTCTTAGCAAACGTGTACCAAGAGACCCAGTACTTC. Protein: CASSFLANVYQETQYF.

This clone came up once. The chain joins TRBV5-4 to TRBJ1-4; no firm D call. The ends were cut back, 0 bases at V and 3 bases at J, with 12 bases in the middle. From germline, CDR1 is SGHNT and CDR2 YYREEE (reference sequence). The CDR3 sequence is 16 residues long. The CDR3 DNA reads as TGTGCCAGCAGCTTGGAGCGTACACTCTCTAATGAAAAACTGTTTTTT. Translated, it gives CASSLERTLSNEKLFF.

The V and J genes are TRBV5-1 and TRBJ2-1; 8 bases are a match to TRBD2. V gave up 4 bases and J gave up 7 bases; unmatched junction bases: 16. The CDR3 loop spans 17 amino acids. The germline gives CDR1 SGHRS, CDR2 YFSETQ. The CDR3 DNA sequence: TGCGCCAGCAGCGCTTCTAGGAGCGGGAGAGTTTTAAATGAGCAGTTCTTC. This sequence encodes CASSASRSGRVLNEQFF.

The CDR3 region has the DNA TGTGCCAGCAGTACAGGGTCCAGCTCCTACAATGAGCAGTTCTTC. This translates into CASSTGSSSYNEQFF. The chain recombines TRBV6-6 with TRBJ2-1; perhaps TRBD1 as D (6 bases). The germline gives CDR1 MNHNY, CDR2 SVGAGI (reference sequence). Trimming shortened V by 5 bases and J by 0 bases, and 11 bases separated the two germline ends. The CDR3 runs to 15 residues.

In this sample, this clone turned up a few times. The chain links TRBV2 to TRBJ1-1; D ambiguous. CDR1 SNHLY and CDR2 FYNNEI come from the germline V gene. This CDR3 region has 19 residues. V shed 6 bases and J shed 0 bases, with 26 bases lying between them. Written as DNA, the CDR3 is TGTGCCAGCAGACCCACCCAAAGAGTCACAACACAGTTGAACACTGAAGCTTTCTTT. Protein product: CASRPTQRVTTQLNTEAFF.

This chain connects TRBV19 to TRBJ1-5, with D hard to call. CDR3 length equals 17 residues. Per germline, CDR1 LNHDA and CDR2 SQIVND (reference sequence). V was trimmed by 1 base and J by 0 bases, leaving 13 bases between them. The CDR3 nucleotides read TGTGCCAGTAGTATAGCCGACGTCGGATATAGCAATCAGCCCCAGCATTTT. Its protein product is CASSIADVGYSNQPQHF.

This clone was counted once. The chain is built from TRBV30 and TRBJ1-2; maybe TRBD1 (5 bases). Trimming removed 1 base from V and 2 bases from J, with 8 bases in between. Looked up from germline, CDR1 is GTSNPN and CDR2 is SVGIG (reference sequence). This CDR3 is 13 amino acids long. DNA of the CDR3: TGTGCCTGGAGTGGAGCAGGGAACTATGGCTACACCTTC. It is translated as CAWSGAGNYGYTF. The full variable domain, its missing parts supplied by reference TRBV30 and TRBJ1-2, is SQTIHQWPATLVQPVGSPLSLECTVEGTSNPNLYWYRQAAGRGLQLLFYSVGIGQISSEVPQNLSASRPQDRQFILSSKKLLLSDSGFYLCAWSGAGNYGYTFGSGTRLTVV.

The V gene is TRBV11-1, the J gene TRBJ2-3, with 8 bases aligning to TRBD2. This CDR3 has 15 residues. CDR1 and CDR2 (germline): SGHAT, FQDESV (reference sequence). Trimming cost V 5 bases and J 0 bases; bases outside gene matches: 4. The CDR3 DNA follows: TGTGCCAGCAGCCCCGGGAGGGCTAGCACAGATACGCAGTATTTT. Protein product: CASSPGRASTDTQYF.